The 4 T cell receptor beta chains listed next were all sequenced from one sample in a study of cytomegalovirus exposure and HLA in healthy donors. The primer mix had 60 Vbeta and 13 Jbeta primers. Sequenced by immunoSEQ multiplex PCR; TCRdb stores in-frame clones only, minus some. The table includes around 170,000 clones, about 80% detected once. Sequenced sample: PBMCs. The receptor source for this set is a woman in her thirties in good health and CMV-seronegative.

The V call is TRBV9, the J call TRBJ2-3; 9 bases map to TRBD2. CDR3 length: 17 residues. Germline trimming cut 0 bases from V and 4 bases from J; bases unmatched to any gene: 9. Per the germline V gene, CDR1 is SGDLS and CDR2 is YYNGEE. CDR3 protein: CASSVALGGLASDTQYF. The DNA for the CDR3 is TGTGCCAGCAGCGTAGCTTTGGGCGGACTAGCGTCAGATACGCAGTATTTT.

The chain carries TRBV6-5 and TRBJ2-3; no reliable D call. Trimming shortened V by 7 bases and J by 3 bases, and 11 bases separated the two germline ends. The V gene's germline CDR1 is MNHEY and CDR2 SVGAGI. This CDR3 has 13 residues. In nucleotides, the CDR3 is TGTGCCAGCACGGGTCCCGGGACAGATACGCAGTATTTT. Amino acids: CASTGPGTDTQYF.

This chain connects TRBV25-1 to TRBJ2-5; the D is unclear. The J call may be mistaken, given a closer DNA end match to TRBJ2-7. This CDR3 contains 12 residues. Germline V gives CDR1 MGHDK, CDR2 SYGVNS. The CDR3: CASSSLSYEQYF. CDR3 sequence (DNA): TGTGCCAGCAGTTCACTCTCCTACGAGCAGTACTTC.

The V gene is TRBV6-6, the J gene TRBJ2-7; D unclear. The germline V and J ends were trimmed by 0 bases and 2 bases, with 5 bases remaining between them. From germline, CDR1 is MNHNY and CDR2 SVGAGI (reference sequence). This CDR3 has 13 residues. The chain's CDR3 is CASSYSTPYEQYF. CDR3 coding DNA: TGTGCCAGCAGTTACTCCACTCCCTACGAGCAGTACTTC.